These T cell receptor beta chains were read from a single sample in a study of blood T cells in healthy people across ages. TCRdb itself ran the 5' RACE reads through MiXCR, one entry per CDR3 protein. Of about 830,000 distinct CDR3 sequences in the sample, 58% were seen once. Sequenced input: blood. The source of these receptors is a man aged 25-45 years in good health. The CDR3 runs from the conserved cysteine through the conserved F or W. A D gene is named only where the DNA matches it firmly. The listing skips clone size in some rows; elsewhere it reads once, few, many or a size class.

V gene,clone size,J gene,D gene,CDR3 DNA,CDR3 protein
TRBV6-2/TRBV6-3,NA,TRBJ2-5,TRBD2,TGTGCCAGCGCCGAGATTGGACGGGGGGATAGCGAGGAGCAGTACTTC,CASAEIGRGDSEEQYF
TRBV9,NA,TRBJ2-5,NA,TGTGCCAGCAGCGCCGCAAACACGGAAGGGGGGCCCCAGTACTTC,CASSAANTEGGPQYF
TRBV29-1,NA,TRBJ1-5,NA,TGCAGCGTAAGGGCGGCAGAGACCCAGCATTTT,CSVRAAETQHF
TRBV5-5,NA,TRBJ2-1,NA,TGTGCCAGCAGCTACAACGCTGGTAATGAGCAGTTCTTC,CASSYNAGNEQFF
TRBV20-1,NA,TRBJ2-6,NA,TGCAGTGCGGGGGCCCCTGGGGCCAACGTCCTGACTTTC,CSAGAPGANVLTF
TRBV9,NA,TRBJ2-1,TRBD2,TGTGCCAGCAAGGGTTTGGGGCGGGAGCGGTATGAGCAGTTCTTC,CASKGLGRERYEQFF
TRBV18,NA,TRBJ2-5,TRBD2,TGTGCCAGCTCACCACCGGGACTAGCGGAAGAGACCCAGTACTTC,CASSPPGLAEETQYF
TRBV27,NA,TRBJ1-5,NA,TGTGCCAGCAGTCTAGGGTACTTCGGTAATCAGCCCCAGCATTTT,CASSLGYFGNQPQHF
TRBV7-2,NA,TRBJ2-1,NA,TGTGCCAGCAGCGCCAGGGACCCCGGGTCGAGGAATGAGCAGTTCTTC,CASSARDPGSRNEQFF
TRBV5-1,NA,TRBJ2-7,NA,TGCGCCAGCAGTTCCTCGTACGGGGTCGGCTACGAGCAGTACTTC,CASSSSYGVGYEQYF
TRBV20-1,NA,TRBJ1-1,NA,TGCAGTGCCCCTGGGGGGGGAGGCACTGAAGCTTTCTTT,CSAPGGGGTEAFF
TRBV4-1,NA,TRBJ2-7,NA,TGCGCCAGCAGGCTTACCACAGGGACCTACGAGCAGTACTTC,CASRLTTGTYEQYF
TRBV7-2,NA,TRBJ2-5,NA,TGTGCCAGCAGCTTAGTGTACGAGACCCAGTACTTC,CASSLVYETQYF
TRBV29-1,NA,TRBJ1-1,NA,TGCAGCTTCCAGCCTCCCGGGCTGACTGAAGCTTTCTTT,CSFQPPGLTEAFF
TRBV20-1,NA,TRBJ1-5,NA,TGCAGTGCTAGCTACCTAGGAGAGGGGGGTCAGCCCCAGCATTTT,CSASYLGEGGQPQHF
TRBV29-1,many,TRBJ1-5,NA,TGCAGCGTTGAACTGTCAGGAGATCAGCCCCAGCATTTT,CSVELSGDQPQHF
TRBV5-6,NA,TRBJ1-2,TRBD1,TGTGCCAGCAGCTCGTCCCGGGACAGAAATGGCTACACCTTC,CASSSSRDRNGYTF
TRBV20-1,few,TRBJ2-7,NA,TGCAGTGCTAGACAAAGGGACAACTCCTACGAGCAGTACTTC,CSARQRDNSYEQYF
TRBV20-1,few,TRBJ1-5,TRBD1,TGCAGTGCTCTCAGGACAGGGGGCCATCAGCCCCAGCATTTT,CSALRTGGHQPQHF
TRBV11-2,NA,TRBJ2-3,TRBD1,TGTGCCAGCAGCTTATATTCCACAGGGGGAGATACGCAGTATTTT,CASSLYSTGGDTQYF
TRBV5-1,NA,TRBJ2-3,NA,TGCGCCAGCAGCATACAGGGTGAAGACACAGATACGCAGTATTTT,CASSIQGEDTDTQYF
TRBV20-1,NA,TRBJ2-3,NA,TGCAGTGCTAGAGGAGGAGGGACCACAGATACGCAGTATTTT,CSARGGGTTDTQYF
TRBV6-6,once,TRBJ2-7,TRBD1,TGTGCCAGCAGTCCTCTGCGACAGGGTGGCTACGAGCAGTACTTC,CASSPLRQGGYEQYF
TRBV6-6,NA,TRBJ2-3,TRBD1,TGTGCCAGCGACAGGGGGCGCACAGATACGCAGTATTTT,CASDRGRTDTQYF
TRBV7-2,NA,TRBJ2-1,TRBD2,TGTGCCAGCAGCCCAAATCGGGAGGTTACCAGCAATGAGCAGTTCTTC,CASSPNREVTSNEQFF